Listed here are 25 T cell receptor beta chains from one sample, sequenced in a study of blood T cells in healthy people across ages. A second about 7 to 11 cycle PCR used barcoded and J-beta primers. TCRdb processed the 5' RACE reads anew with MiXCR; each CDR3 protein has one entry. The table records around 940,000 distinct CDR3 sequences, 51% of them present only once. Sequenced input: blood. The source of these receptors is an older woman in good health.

The chain's CDR3 is CAWSVGLAGDTDTQYF. The DNA of the CDR3 is TGTGCCTGGAGTGTCGGACTAGCGGGGGACACAGATACGCAGTATTTT. This chain links TRBV30 with TRBJ2-3; the match to TRBD2 covers 13 bases. Germline CDR1 reads GTSNPN; CDR2 reads SVGIG (reference sequence). The CDR3 is 16 residues long. V lost 0 bases to trimming and J lost 2 bases; unmatched junction nucleotides: 2.

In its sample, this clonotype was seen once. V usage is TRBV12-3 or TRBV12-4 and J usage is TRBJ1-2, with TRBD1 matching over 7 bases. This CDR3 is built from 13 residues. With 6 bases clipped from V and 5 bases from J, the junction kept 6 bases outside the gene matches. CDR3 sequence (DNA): TGTGCCAGCAGAGGCAGGGGGAGATATGGCTACACCTTC. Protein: CASRGRGRYGYTF.

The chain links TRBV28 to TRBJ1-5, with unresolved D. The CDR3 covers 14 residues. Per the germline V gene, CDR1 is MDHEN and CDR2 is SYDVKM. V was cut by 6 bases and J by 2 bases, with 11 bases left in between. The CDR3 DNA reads TGTGCCAGCAGCCCGGGTGCTCGCAATCAGCCCCAGCATTTT. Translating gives CASSPGARNQPQHF.

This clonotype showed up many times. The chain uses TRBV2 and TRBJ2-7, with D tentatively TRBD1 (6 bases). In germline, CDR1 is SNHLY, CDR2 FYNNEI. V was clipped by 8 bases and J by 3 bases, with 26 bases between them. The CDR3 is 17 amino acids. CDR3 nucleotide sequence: TGTGCCAGCGGCACCGGGACACATTTTACCAGTTACTACGAGCAGTACTTC. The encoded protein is CASGTGTHFTSYYEQYF.

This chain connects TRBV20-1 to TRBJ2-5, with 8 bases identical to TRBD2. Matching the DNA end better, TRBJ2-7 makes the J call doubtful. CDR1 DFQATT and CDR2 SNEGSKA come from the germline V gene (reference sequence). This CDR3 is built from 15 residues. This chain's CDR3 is CSAIIPKRGNYEQYF. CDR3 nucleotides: TGCAGTGCTATCATTCCGAAGCGGGGGAACTACGAGCAGTACTTC.

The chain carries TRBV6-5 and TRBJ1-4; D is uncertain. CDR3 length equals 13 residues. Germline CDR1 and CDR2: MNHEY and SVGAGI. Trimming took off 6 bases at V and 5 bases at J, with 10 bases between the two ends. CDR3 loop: CASRGRMNEKLFF. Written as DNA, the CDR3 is TGTGCCAGCAGAGGCAGAATGAATGAAAAACTGTTTTTT.

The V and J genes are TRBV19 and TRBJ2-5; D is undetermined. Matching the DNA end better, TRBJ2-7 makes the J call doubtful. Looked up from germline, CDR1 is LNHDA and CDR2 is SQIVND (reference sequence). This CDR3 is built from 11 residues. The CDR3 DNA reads TGTGCCAAAACAAGTGGATGCGAGCAGTACTTC. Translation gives CAKTSGCEQYF.

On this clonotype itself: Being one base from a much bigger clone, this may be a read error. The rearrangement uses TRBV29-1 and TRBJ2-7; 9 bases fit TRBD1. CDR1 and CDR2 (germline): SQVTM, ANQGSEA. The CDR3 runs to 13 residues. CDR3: CSVAGTGSYELYF. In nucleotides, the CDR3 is TGCAGCGTTGCCGGGACAGGGTCCTACGAGCTGTACTTC.

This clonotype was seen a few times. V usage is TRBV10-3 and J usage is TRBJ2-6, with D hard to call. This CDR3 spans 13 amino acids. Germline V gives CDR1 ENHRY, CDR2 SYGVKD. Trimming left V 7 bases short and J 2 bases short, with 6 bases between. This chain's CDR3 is CAIMWAGANVLTF. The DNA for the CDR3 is TGTGCCATCATGTGGGCTGGGGCCAACGTCCTGACTTTC.

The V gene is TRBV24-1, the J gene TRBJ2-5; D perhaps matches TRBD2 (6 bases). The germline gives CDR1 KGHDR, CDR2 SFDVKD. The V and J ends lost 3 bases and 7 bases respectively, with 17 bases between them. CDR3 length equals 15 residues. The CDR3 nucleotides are TGTGCCACCAGTGATACGTTTCGGGAGAGTGGGACCCAGTACTTC. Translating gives CATSDTFRESGTQYF.

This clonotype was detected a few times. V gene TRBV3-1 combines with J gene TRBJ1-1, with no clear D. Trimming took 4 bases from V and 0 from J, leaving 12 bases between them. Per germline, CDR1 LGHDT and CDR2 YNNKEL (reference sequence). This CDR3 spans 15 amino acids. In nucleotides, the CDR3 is TGTGCCAGCAGCCCTGGTGGACGGATGAACACTGAAGCTTTCTTT. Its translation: CASSPGGRMNTEAFF.

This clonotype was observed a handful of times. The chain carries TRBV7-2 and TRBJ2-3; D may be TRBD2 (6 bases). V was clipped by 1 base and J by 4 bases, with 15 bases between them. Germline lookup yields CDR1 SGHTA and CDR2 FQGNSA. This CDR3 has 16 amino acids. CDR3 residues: CASSLVPVGGADTQYF. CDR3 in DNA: TGTGCCAGCAGCTTAGTTCCGGTCGGGGGAGCAGATACGCAGTATTTT. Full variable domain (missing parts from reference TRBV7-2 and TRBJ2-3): GAGVSQSPSNKVTEKGKDVELRCDPISGHTALYWYRQSLGQGLEFLIYFQGNSAPDKSGLPSDRFSAERTGGSVSTLTIQRTQQEDSAVYLCASSLVPVGGADTQYFGPGTRLTVL.

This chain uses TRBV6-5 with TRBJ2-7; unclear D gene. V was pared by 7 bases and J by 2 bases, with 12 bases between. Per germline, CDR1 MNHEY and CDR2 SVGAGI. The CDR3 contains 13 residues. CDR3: CASKISSTYEQYF. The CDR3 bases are TGTGCCAGCAAGATCTCAAGCACCTACGAGCAGTACTTC.

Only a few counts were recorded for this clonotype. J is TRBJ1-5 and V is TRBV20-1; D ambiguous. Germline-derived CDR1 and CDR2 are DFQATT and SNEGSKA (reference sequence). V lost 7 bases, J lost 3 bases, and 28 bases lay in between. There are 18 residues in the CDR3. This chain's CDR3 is CSVRPSIQGRVFNQPQHF. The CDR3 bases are TGCAGTGTAAGGCCGTCGATACAAGGGAGAGTGTTCAATCAGCCCCAGCATTTT.

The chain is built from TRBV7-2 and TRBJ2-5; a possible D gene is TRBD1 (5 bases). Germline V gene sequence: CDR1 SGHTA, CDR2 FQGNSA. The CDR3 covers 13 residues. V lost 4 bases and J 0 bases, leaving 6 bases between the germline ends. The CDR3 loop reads CASSYRYQETQYF. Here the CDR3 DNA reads TGTGCCAGCAGCTACAGGTACCAAGAGACCCAGTACTTC.

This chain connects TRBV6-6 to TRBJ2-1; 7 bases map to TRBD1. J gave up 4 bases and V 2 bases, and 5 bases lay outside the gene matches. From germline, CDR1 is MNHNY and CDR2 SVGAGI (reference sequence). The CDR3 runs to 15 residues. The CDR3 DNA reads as TGTGCCAGCAGTTACGACAGGGATGGGTACAATGAGCAGTTCTTC. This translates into CASSYDRDGYNEQFF.

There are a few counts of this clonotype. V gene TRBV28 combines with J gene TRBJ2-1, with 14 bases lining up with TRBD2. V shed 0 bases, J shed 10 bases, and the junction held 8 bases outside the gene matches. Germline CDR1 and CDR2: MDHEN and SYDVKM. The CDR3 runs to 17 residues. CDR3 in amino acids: CASSLWGTSGSIWEQFF. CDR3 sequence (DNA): TGTGCCAGCAGTTTATGGGGGACTAGCGGGAGCATCTGGGAGCAGTTCTTC.

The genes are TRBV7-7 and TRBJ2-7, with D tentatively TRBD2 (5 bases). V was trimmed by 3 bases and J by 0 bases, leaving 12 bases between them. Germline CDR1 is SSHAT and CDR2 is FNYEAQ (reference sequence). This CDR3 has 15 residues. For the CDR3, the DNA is TGTGCCAGCAGCTTTGCGGACTCGAGCTCCTACGAGCAGTACTTC. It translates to CASSFADSSSYEQYF.

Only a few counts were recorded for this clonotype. The CDR3: CATSRDNEQFF. CDR3 sequence (DNA): TGTGCCACCAGCAGGGACAATGAGCAGTTCTTC. This rearrangement joins TRBV15 to TRBJ2-1; D ambiguous. The germline V gene encodes CDR1 LNHNV and CDR2 YYDKDF (reference sequence). V was cut by 3 bases and J by 5 bases, with 2 bases left in between. CDR3 size: 11 residues.

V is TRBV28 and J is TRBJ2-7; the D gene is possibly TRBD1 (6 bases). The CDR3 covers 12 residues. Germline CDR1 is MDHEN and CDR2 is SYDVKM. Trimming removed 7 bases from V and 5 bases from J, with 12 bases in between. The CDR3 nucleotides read TGTGCCAGCACAAAACAGGGACACGAGCAGTACTTC. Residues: CASTKQGHEQYF.

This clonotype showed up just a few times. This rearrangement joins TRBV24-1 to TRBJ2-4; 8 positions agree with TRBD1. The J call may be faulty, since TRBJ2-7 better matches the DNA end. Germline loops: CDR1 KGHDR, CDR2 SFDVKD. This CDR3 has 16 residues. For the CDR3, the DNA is TGTGCCACCAGTGATCCGGCTGAACAGGGGGACGACGAGCAGTACTTC. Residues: CATSDPAEQGDDEQYF.

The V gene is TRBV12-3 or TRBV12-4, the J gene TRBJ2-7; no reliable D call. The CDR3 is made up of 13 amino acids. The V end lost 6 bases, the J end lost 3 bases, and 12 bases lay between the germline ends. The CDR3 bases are TGTGCCAGCAGCCTTTCCCAGGTCTACGAGCAGTACTTC. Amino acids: CASSLSQVYEQYF.

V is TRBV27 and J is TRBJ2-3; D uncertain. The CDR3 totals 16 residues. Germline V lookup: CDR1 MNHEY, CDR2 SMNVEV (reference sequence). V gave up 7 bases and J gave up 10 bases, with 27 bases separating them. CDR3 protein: CASTPRSPYLTDAQYF. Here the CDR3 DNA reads TGTGCCAGCACCCCTAGGAGCCCCTATCTCACGGATGCGCAGTATTTT.

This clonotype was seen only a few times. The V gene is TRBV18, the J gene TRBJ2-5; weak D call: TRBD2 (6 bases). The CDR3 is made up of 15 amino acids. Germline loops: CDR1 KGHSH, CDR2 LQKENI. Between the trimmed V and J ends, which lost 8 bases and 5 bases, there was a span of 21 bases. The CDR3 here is CASQAQQGGRETQYF. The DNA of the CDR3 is TGTGCCAGCCAAGCCCAGCAGGGAGGAAGGGAGACCCAGTACTTC.

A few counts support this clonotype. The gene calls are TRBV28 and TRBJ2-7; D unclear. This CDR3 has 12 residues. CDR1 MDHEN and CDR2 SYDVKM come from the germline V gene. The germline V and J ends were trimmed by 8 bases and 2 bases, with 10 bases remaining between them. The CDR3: CASAVGAYEQYF. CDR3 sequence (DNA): TGTGCCAGCGCCGTGGGCGCCTACGAGCAGTACTTC.